This T cell receptor (beta chain) was identified in a study of T cells in tuberculosis (dated by TCRdb to between 2017 and 2018). Regarding the complete study: In the study, CD1B tetramers and high-throughput TCR immunosequencing were combined to characterize T cells specific for the mycobacterial lipid antigen glucose monomycolate (GMM). IGRA-negative adolescents, IGRA-positive adolescents with latent tuberculosis and adults with active tuberculosis, some 11 per group, were compared in a South African clinical cohort. Points the paper makes about the study in general: With the diverse GMM-specific repertoire as input, a classifier achieved roughly 89% accuracy (AUROC 0.90), whereas GEM motif frequencies as input gave roughly 70% accuracy. The smaller NN-distances were partly driven by shorter CDR3-alpha lengths in active tuberculosis patients, and the difference for TCR-beta did not reach statistical significance. Which clinical samples got chosen depended on the availability of cryopreserved specimens, and the active tuberculosis cases were adults, whereas the controls were adolescents. Compared with IGRA-negative controls, TCR-alpha repertoires from active tuberculosis had smaller mean NN-distances to GMM-specific TCRs, which suggests that these TCRs underwent clonal expansion.

At study entry, a tuberculin skin test and the QuantiFERON-TB GOLD In-Tube IGRA were used to screen adolescents for latent tuberculosis infection. Unsorted cryopreserved PBMC were immunosequenced, covering on average approximately 91,000 T cells per clinical donor. Eleven high schools in the Worcester region of the Western Cape, South Africa, served as enrollment sites for adolescents aged 12 to 18 years. Around 10 adolescents infected with M. tuberculosis and approximately 10 uninfected adolescents were chosen and matched for age and sex. PBMC from adolescents were isolated by density centrifugation from freshly drawn heparinized blood and were then cryopreserved. TCR libraries were generated with the immunoSEQ multiplex PCR assay, using TCR-beta and/or TCR-alpha/delta assays for each sample. The amplified TCR libraries were sequenced on the Illumina high-throughput platform. In the authors' own workflow: Clustering and dimensionality reduction were performed using pairwise TCRdist distances among GMM-specific receptors from ex vivo sorted or in vitro expanded T cells. Each clinical repertoire was assigned a mean NN-distance score, defined as the average TCRdist to the nearest 10% of tetramer-positive reference sequences. To compute GEM TCR motif frequency, the fraction of unique TCRs matching known GEM sequences by V/J usage and CDR3 length was calculated. Active tuberculosis was classified by linear discriminant analysis with leave-one-out cross-validation, implemented in scikit-learn. This immuneACCESS table, as held by TCRdb, lists in-frame sequences with V and J called but not all clones. Of the missing ones, under half trace to an unresolved V gene in checked studies; the others have no known cause. That table is the source of V, J and clone size, and D and trimming were worked out from the DNA. Counted in this sample were 25,000 to 35,000 clones; under 95% of them appeared once. About 7.8% of the sample goes to the ten largest clones.

Remarks on this clone: No antigen is known for it. There are no base qualities to consult, and no much larger clone falls within one base.

Compared with germline, V lacks 8 bases and J lacks 3 bases; bases without a gene match: 13. The CDR3 goes from the cysteine to the phenylalanine over 15 residues. Here the CDR3 DNA is all that survives: 45 bases in frame from base 1. For CDR1 and CDR2, the germline V gene lists MNHEY and SVGAGI. What was sequenced was PBMCs. The source of this sequence is a donor between 10 and 35 years old with latent tuberculosis or without tuberculosis infection. Some clones in this sample may be carry-over from other donors' samples. The V gene is TRBV6-5 and the J gene is TRBJ2-7, with 7 bases aligning to TRBD2. At the DNA level, the sequence is TGTGCCAGCGCAGCGGCCGGCGGGAGCAACTACGAGCAGTACTTC. Its protein is CASAAAGGSNYEQYF.